This T cell receptor beta chain is from a study of memory CD4+ T cells and cytomegalovirus serostatus. Study overall: This sample comes from healthy Belgian adults, about nine CMV seropositive, approximately 25 seronegative. General observations from the study: Median bootstrapped AUC for CMV status was approximately 0.94 originally, just under 0.93 US-trained. 67 of 164 known CMV-associated TCRbeta sequences appeared in CD4+ memory.

As handled by the study authors: Out-of-frame sequences were removed, leaving about 2.2 million distinct TCRbeta sequences. Here immunoSEQ multiplex PCR was the method, and the copy in TCRdb shows in-frame clones only, minus some. The D gene and trimming were derived from the DNA, and the V and J assignments and clone size from that table. The data show 52,000 or so clones, around 77% seen once. V was shortened by 3 bases and J by 10 bases, with 18 bases between the two germline ends. The CDR3 length is 14 residues. Germline CDR1 is LGHNA and CDR2 is YNFKEQ. This clone was detected a few times. Its antigen is currently unknown. Single viable CD3+CD4+CD8-CD45RO+ cells were sorted as the memory CD4+ T cells.

The source is an adult in good health and CMV-seronegative. Sequenced input: memory CD4+ T cells from blood. This chain uses TRBV4-2 with TRBJ1-1; maybe TRBD1 (5 bases). CDR3 in amino acids: CASSHVGTARGAFF. The DNA for the CDR3 is TGTGCCAGCAGCCATGTAGGAACTGCGAGGGGAGCTTTCTTT.